One TCR beta chain is described in this entry. The antigen remains undetermined. TCRdb's table, derived via immunoSEQ multiplex PCR, lists solely in-frame clones and lacks some. The table records roughly 70,000 clones, about nine tenths of them present only once. The CDR3 covers 16 residues. The V gene lost 0 bases and the J gene lost 2 bases, with 12 bases spanning the gap. From germline, CDR1 is LGHNA and CDR2 YSLEER. This sample is drawn from a study of T cell responses to AZD1222 COVID-19 vaccine. Looking at the study overall: Samples with a second dose at about 4 or about 12 weeks were pooled together.

Whole-study results and caveats: CD4 TCRs associated with vaccination spanned spike, dominating at 160-218 and 743-854. Repertoire sampling happened only post peak T cell response.

Sequencing used peripheral blood, obtained on day 0 of AZD1222 vaccination. The chain recombines TRBV4-3 with TRBJ2-3, with D maybe TRBD1 (5 bases). The receptor's source is an adult in good health. In nucleotides, the CDR3 is TGCGCCAGCAGCCAAGACGGGCCAGGGCCCACAGATACGCAGTATTTT. The encoded protein is CASSQDGPGPTDTQYF.